In this sample, the clone carrying this T cell receptor beta chain turned up a few times. This entry is derived from a study of shared clonotypes between healthy human individuals. The data were produced by immunoSEQ multiplex PCR, yet TCRdb's version contains in-frame clones alone and is incomplete. The repertoire holds 2 million to 3 million clones, with approximately 93% as singletons. Looked up from germline, CDR1 is KGHSH and CDR2 is LQKENI. CDR3 length equals 13 residues. Trimming removed 0 bases at V and 6 bases at J, with 9 bases between. The sequencing sample was made of naive CD4+ T cells from PBMCs. The subset is: CD45RA+ positively selected. The chain combines TRBV18 with TRBJ2-7; D possibly corresponds to TRBD2 (6 bases). This receptor was taken from a young man in good health. Some clones in this sample may be carry-over from other donors' samples. DNA for the CDR3: TGTGCCAGCTCACCACCGACTAGTGGCGAGCAGTACTTC. This translates into CASSPPTSGEQYF.